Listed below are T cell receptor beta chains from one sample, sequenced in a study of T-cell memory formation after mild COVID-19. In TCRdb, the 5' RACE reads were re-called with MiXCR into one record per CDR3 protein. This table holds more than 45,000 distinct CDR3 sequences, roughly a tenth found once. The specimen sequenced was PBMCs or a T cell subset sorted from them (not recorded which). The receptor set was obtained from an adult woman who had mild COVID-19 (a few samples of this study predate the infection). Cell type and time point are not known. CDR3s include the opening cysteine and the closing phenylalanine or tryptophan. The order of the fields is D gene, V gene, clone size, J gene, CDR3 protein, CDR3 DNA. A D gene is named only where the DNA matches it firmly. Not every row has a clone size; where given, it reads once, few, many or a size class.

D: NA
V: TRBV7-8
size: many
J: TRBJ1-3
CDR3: CASSFSTDSGNTIYF
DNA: TGTGCCAGCAGCTTTTCGACAGACTCTGGAAACACCATATATTTT

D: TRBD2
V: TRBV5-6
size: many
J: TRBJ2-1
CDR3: CASSSKRLAGYNEQFF
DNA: TGTGCCAGCAGCTCGAAGAGACTAGCGGGGTACAATGAGCAGTTCTTC

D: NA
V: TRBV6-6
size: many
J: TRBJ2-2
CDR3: CASSPLGYTGELFF
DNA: TGTGCCAGCAGCCCCCTCGGGTACACCGGGGAGCTGTTTTTT

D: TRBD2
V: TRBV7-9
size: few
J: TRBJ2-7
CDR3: CASSSARSGLAGGSGQYF
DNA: TGTGCCAGCAGCTCCGCCCGTTCAGGACTAGCGGGGGGCTCGGGGCAGTACTTC

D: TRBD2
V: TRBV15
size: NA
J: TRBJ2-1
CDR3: CATSRDPTGGSSYNEQFF
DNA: TGTGCCACCAGCAGAGATCCCACGGGCGGGAGCTCCTACAATGAGCAGTTCTTC

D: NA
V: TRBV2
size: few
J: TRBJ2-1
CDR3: CASSEHNEQFF
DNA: TGTGCCAGCAGTGAACACAATGAGCAGTTCTTC

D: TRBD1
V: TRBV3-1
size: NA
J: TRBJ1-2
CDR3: CASSQVTNRGPLGYTF
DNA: TGTGCCAGCAGCCAAGTGACTAACAGGGGGCCTTTGGGCTACACCTTC

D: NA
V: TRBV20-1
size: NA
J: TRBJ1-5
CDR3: CSARGYSNQPQHF
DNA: TGCAGTGCTAGGGGTTATAGCAATCAGCCCCAGCATTTT

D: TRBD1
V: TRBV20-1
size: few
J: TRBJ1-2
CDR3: CSARQGARYYGYTF
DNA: TGCAGTGCAAGACAGGGGGCGCGGTACTATGGCTACACCTTC

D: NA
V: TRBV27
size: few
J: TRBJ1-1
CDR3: CASSLQGTGNTEAFF
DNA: TGTGCCAGCAGTTTACAGGGGACGGGGAACACTGAAGCTTTCTTT

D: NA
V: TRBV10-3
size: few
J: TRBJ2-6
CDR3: CAIRPGSGANVLTF
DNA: TGTGCCATCAGGCCAGGCTCTGGGGCCAACGTCCTGACTTTC

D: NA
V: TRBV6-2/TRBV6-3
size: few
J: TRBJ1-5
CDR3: CASSSLLRRSLSNQPQHF
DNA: TGTGCCAGCAGTTCCCTCCTTCGACGGTCCCTTAGCAATCAGCCCCAGCATTTT

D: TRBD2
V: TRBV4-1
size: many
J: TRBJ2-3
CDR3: CASSQAFSGGADTQYF
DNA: TGCGCCAGCAGCCAAGCATTTAGCGGGGGGGCAGATACGCAGTATTTT

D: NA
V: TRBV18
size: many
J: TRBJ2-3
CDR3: CASSTDYSSTDTQYF
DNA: TGTGCCAGCTCAACGGACTATTCCAGCACAGATACGCAGTATTTT

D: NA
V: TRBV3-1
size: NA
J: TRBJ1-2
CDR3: CASSIPGAGYGYTF
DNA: TGTGCCAGCAGCATTCCAGGGGCTGGCTATGGCTACACCTTC

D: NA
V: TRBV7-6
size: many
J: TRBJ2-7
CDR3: CASSQNDREQYF
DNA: TGTGCCAGCAGCCAAAATGACCGGGAGCAGTACTTC

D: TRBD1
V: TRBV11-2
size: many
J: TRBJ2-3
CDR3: CASSSRQGGSTDTQYF
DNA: TGTGCCAGCAGCTCAAGACAGGGTGGCAGTACAGATACGCAGTATTTT

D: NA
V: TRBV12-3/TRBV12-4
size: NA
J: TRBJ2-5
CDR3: CASILGGSRETQYF
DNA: TGTGCCAGCATCTTAGGAGGGAGCAGAGAGACCCAGTACTTC

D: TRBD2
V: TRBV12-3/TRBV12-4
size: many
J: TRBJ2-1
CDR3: CASSFFLSGGYNEQFF
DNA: TGTGCCAGCAGTTTTTTCCTTAGCGGGGGTTACAATGAGCAGTTCTTC

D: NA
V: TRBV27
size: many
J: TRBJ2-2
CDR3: CASRGWAITGELFF
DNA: TGTGCCAGCCGGGGATGGGCGATCACCGGGGAGCTGTTTTTT

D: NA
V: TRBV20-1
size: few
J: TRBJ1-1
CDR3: CSARAFPNTEAFF
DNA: TGCAGTGCTAGGGCGTTTCCGAACACTGAAGCTTTCTTT

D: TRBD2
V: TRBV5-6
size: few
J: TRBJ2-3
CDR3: CASSPGGIAVTDTQYF
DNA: TGTGCCAGCAGCCCCGGGGGGATAGCGGTCACAGATACGCAGTATTTT